This passage covers 30 T cell receptor beta chains from one sample sequenced in a study of blood T cells in healthy people across ages. Through a sample-barcoded 5' primer and a J-beta primer mix, a second PCR was run for roughly 6 to 11 cycles. TCRdb analysed the 5' RACE reads with MiXCR anew, one entry per CDR3 protein. The profile shows about 690,000 distinct CDR3 sequences, around 38% of them singletons. Sequenced sample: blood. The source of these receptors is a man older than 75 in good health.

This chain connects TRBV20-1 to TRBJ2-3; D remains unclear. The CDR3 extends over 16 amino acids. Per germline, CDR1 DFQATT and CDR2 SNEGSKA (reference sequence). V lost 0 bases to trimming and J lost 2 bases, with 15 bases between them. The CDR3 is CSARDSKQPNTDTQYF. In DNA, the CDR3 is TGCAGTGCTAGAGATTCGAAGCAACCAAACACAGATACGCAGTATTTT.

The gene calls are TRBV4-2 and TRBJ1-4; D gene unclear. The germline gives CDR1 LGHNA, CDR2 YNFKEQ. The CDR3 is made up of 16 amino acids. Trimming stripped 2 bases from V and 0 bases from J, with 10 bases between. The CDR3 DNA follows: TGTGCCAGCAGCCAAACCCACCGTGCAACTAATGAAAAACTGTTTTTT. It yields the protein CASSQTHRATNEKLFF.

The chain recombines TRBV9 with TRBJ2-3; TRBD2 agrees at 7 bases. This CDR3 has 19 amino acids. Losses at the gene ends were 0 bases for V and 6 bases for J; bases not matched to a gene: 19. Germline lookup yields CDR1 SGDLS and CDR2 YYNGEE. CDR3 sequence (DNA): TGTGCCAGCAGCGTAGAGTCGTGGGGGGGTCAAGGCGCAAGGGATACGCAGTATTTT. This encodes CASSVESWGGQGARDTQYF. The full variable domain, with the rest looked up from reference TRBV9 and TRBJ2-3, is DSGVTQTPKHLITATGQRVTLRCSPRSGDLSVYWYQQSLDQGLQFLIQYYNGEERAKGNILERFSAQQFPDLHSELNLSSLELGDSALYFCASSVESWGGQGARDTQYFGPGTRLTVL.

Regarding this clonotype: This may arise from a read error, as a much more abundant clone is one base away. The J gene is TRBJ2-4, the V gene TRBV29-1; TRBD1 is a possible D gene (5 bases). This CDR3 has 13 residues. The V gene's germline CDR1 is SQVTM and CDR2 ANQGSEA. The CDR3 is CSVVQEIKNSQYF. CDR3 nucleotides: TGCAGCGTTGTACAGGAAATAAAAAACAGTCAGTACTTC.

The sample holds a few counts of this clonotype. The rearrangement joins TRBV24-1 to TRBJ1-2; 10 nucleotides match TRBD1. Trimming cost V 3 bases and J 3 bases; bases outside gene matches: 3. The CDR3 has 15 amino acids. Germline V lookup: CDR1 KGHDR, CDR2 SFDVKD. Written as DNA, the CDR3 is TGTGCCACCAGTGATCCCGGGACAGGGGACTATGGCTACACCTTC. Protein sequence: CATSDPGTGDYGYTF.

On this clonotype itself: The junction shows a germline mismatch at one end, possibly a read error. The V call is TRBV6-1, the J call TRBJ1-1; possibly TRBD1 for D (6 bases). The CDR3 contains 14 residues. In germline, CDR1 is MNHNS, CDR2 SASEGT. The CDR3 loop reads CVSRVTGRDTEAFF. The CDR3 DNA reads TGTGTCAGCAGGGTGACAGGACGGGACACTGAAGCTTTCTTT.

The chain is built from TRBV7-2 and TRBJ2-1; tentative D call: TRBD2 (5 bases). CDR1 is SGHTA, CDR2 FQGNSA, per germline. CDR3 length: 14 residues. Trimming removed 1 base at V and 13 bases at J, with 17 bases between. The CDR3 here is CASSLGPAEETQFF. The CDR3 region has the DNA TGTGCCAGCAGCTTAGGACCAGCGGAAGAGACCCAGTTCTTC.

The chain uses TRBV4-2 and TRBJ1-4; the D gene is possibly TRBD1 (5 bases). The CDR3 covers 14 residues. Germline V lookup: CDR1 LGHNA, CDR2 YNFKEQ. The V gene lost 2 bases and the J gene lost 7 bases, with 11 bases spanning the gap. The CDR3 reads CASSQQDGGEKLFF. The CDR3 coding sequence is TGTGCCAGCAGCCAACAGGACGGGGGTGAAAAACTGTTTTTT.

This clonotype has only a few counts. The gene calls are TRBV6-2 or TRBV6-3 and TRBJ1-2; 10 bases agree with TRBD1. This CDR3 contains 15 residues. The V and J ends lost 5 bases and 2 bases, in that order; junction bases with no gene match: 5. Germline V gene data show CDR1 as MNHEY and CDR2 as SVGEGT. The CDR3 spells CASSNPGQGNYGYTF. CDR3 nucleotide sequence: TGTGCCAGCAGTAATCCGGGACAGGGGAACTATGGCTACACCTTC.

The J gene is TRBJ2-1, the V gene TRBV13; D remains ambiguous. The germline V and J ends were trimmed by 2 bases and 0 bases, with 5 bases remaining between them. This CDR3 is 14 amino acids long. Germline lookup yields CDR1 PRHDT and CDR2 FYEKMQ (reference sequence). CDR3 in amino acids: CASSLTNSYNEQFF. The CDR3, as DNA: TGTGCCAGCAGCTTAACCAACTCCTACAATGAGCAGTTCTTC.

V gene TRBV12-3 or TRBV12-4 combines with J gene TRBJ2-5; D unresolved. The CDR3 consists of 14 residues. V was pared by 5 bases and J by 2 bases, with 12 bases between. CDR3 protein: CASSRSRRQETQYF. The CDR3 region has the DNA TGTGCCAGCAGTCGGAGTCGGAGACAAGAGACCCAGTACTTC.

This clonotype was seen ten or more times. This rearrangement joins TRBV2 to TRBJ2-3; 10 nucleotides align to TRBD1. The CDR3 is made up of 17 amino acids. The junction had 9 bases not matched to a gene; V was cut back by 5 bases and J by 1 base. Germline assignment: CDR1 SNHLY and CDR2 FYNNEI. The CDR3 DNA reads TGTGCCAGCAGTTACAGAGGACAGGGGGTACGCACAGATACGCAGTATTTT. Translating it yields CASSYRGQGVRTDTQYF.

This chain joins TRBV29-1 and TRBJ1-1; D not certain. CDR1 and CDR2 from the germline V gene are SQVTM and ANQGSEA. Trimming removed 7 bases at V and 0 bases at J, with 9 bases between. CDR3 length: 12 residues. Here the CDR3 reads CSAEGMNTEAFF. The CDR3 DNA reads as TGCAGCGCCGAAGGGATGAACACTGAAGCTTTCTTT.

This clonotype was seen a few times. This chain connects TRBV6-2 or TRBV6-3 to TRBJ2-7; 7 nucleotides align to TRBD1. The CDR3 is made up of 15 amino acids. The germline V gene encodes CDR1 MNHEY and CDR2 SVGEGT. Trimming at V came to 0 bases and at J to 0 bases, leaving 2 bases not matched to a gene. The CDR3 spells CASSYSTGSSYEQYF. In DNA, the CDR3 is TGTGCCAGCAGTTACTCGACAGGGAGCTCCTACGAGCAGTACTTC.

Points on this clonotype: A read error may explain this, as a much larger clone is one base away. The chain combines TRBV18 with TRBJ1-1, with TRBD1 matching over 8 bases. CDR3 length equals 13 residues. J gave up 3 bases and V 3 bases, and 0 bases lay outside the gene matches. Germline lookup yields CDR1 KGHSH and CDR2 LQKENI. Here the CDR3 DNA reads TGTGCCAGCTCACCGGGACAGGACACTGAAGCTTTCTTT. Its protein is CASSPGQDTEAFF.

CDR3 coding DNA: TGTGCCAGCAGCTTAGGGACTAGCGGGGTCTCCTACGAGCAGTACTTC. This sequence encodes CASSLGTSGVSYEQYF. The gene calls are TRBV7-2 and TRBJ2-7, with 12 bases lining up with TRBD2. The CDR3 runs to 16 residues. Unmatched junction bases numbered 1, after V lost 1 base and J lost 0 bases. Germline V gene sequence: CDR1 SGHTA, CDR2 FQGNSA.

This rearrangement joins TRBV5-1 to TRBJ2-1; D possibly corresponds to TRBD2 (6 bases). The J call may be faulty, since TRBJ2-7 better matches the DNA end. Germline V gene lookup returns CDR1 SGHRS and CDR2 YFSETQ. CDR3 size: 17 residues. As DNA, the CDR3 is TGCGCCAGCAGCTTCAACCTAGCGCTAAGCTCCTACAATGAGCAGTACTTC. Amino acids: CASSFNLALSSYNEQYF.

The chain links TRBV5-1 to TRBJ2-1; tentative D call: TRBD2 (5 bases). V shed 0 bases and J shed 7 bases, with 11 bases lying between them. CDR3 length: 14 residues. Germline V CDR1 and CDR2: SGHRS, YFSETQ. CDR3 sequence (DNA): TGCGCCAGCAGCTTGGGGGGAGCTTCGAATGAGCAGTTCTTC. It yields the protein CASSLGGASNEQFF.

This sequence joins TRBV4-1 and TRBJ2-4, with TRBD2 as a possible D gene (6 bases). The J call may be mistaken, given a closer DNA end match to TRBJ2-7. Germline V CDR1 and CDR2: MGHRA, YSYEKL. The CDR3 is made up of 15 amino acids. The CDR3, as DNA: TGCGCCAGCAGCCTAACCACGGACTACCTCTACGAGCAGTACTTC. It encodes CASSLTTDYLYEQYF.

The chain has TRBV6-5 and TRBJ1-2, with D perhaps TRBD1 (6 bases). V gave up 2 bases and J gave up 4 bases, with 20 bases separating them. Germline CDR1 MNHEY, CDR2 SVGAGI. CDR3 length: 17 residues. The CDR3 nucleotides read TGTGCCAGCAGTTACACGCATTCACAGGGTCGGGTCTATGGCTACACCTTC. Its protein product is CASSYTHSQGRVYGYTF.

Only a few counts were recorded for this clonotype. V and J are TRBV20-1 and TRBJ2-5; possible D gene TRBD2, 6 bases. Trimming removed 0 bases at V and 5 bases at J, with 19 bases between. The CDR3 sequence is 16 residues long. Per germline, CDR1 DFQATT and CDR2 SNEGSKA (reference sequence). CDR3 in amino acids: CSARDWRDPRQETQYF. The CDR3 coding sequence is TGCAGTGCTAGAGACTGGCGGGACCCTCGGCAGGAGACCCAGTACTTC.

This rearrangement joins TRBV3-1 to TRBJ2-3; 11 bases align to TRBD2. The V segment lost 5 bases and the J segment 3 bases; nucleotides outside the gene matches: 13. The CDR3 is 18 residues long. Germline V gene sequence: CDR1 LGHDT, CDR2 YNNKEL (reference sequence). CDR3 sequence: CASSTPSGGPPGTDTQYF. The CDR3 DNA sequence: TGTGCCAGCAGCACTCCTAGCGGGGGGCCCCCAGGGACAGATACGCAGTATTTT.

The chain couples TRBV5-1 to TRBJ2-5; 10 bases are a match to TRBD2. The V segment lost 0 bases and the J segment 11 bases; nucleotides outside the gene matches: 19. The CDR3 spans 18 residues. Germline assignment: CDR1 SGHRS and CDR2 YFSETQ. The chain's CDR3 is CASSLDMWYSGGYNEQYF. In nucleotides, the CDR3 is TGCGCCAGCAGCTTGGATATGTGGTATAGCGGGGGGTACAATGAGCAGTACTTC. The full variable domain, in which reference TRBV5-1 and TRBJ2-5 provide the parts outside the CDR3, is KAGVTQTPRYLIKTRGQQVTLSCSPISGHRSVSWYQQTPGQGLQFLFEYFSETQRNKGNFPGRFSGRQFSNSRSEMNVSTLELGDSALYLCASSLDMWYSGGYNEQYFGPGTRLLVL.

This clonotype turned up a few times. The CDR3: CASSLYPSVITTSTDTQYF. The CDR3 DNA sequence: TGTGCCAGCAGCTTATACCCTAGCGTAATTACGACTAGCACAGATACGCAGTATTTT. The gene calls are TRBV7-9 and TRBJ2-3; possibly TRBD2 for D (6 bases). V gave up 2 bases and J gave up 0 bases, with 21 bases separating them. CDR1 is SEHNR and CDR2 is FQNEAQ in the germline V gene (reference sequence). The length of the CDR3 is 19 residues.

This clonotype was seen at least ten times. The chain couples TRBV12-3 or TRBV12-4 to TRBJ2-3; TRBD2 is a possible D gene (5 bases). The CDR3 contains 16 residues. The V and J ends lost 5 bases and 3 bases respectively, with 18 bases between them. For the CDR3, the DNA is TGTGCCAGCAGTCGCAGGACTGGGCCGGGAACAGATACGCAGTATTTT. Translation: CASSRRTGPGTDTQYF.

The gene calls are TRBV4-3 and TRBJ2-2; 8 bases align to TRBD2. The CDR3 covers 17 residues. J lost 5 bases, V lost 1 base, and 9 bases had no gene match. CDR1 and CDR2 from the germline V gene are LGHNA and YSLEER. The CDR3 DNA reads TGCGCCAGCAGCCAAGTCGGGGGGGTCAGGGCGACCGGGGAGCTGTTTTTT. Its protein product is CASSQVGGVRATGELFF.

DNA for the CDR3: TGTGCCAGCACCCCCAGTTCGGGACTAGCGGGGGTTTATACGCAGTATTTT. This encodes CASTPSSGLAGVYTQYF. V is TRBV6-1 and J is TRBJ2-3; 14 bases map to TRBD2. CDR1 MNHNS and CDR2 SASEGT come from the germline V gene. The V segment lost 7 bases and the J segment 7 bases; nucleotides outside the gene matches: 13. CDR3 size: 17 residues.

The rearrangement uses TRBV6-1 and TRBJ2-7; 10 nucleotides match TRBD1. The germline V gene encodes CDR1 MNHNS and CDR2 SASEGT. The CDR3 totals 16 residues. Trimming at V came to 8 bases and at J to 6 bases, leaving 16 bases not matched to a gene. DNA for the CDR3: TGTGCCAGCCTATCTACCGGGACAGGGGACCTCGGCGAGCAGTACTTC. It is translated as CASLSTGTGDLGEQYF.

About this clonotype: A much larger clone sits a single nucleotide away, making a read error possible. The V gene is TRBV10-3, the J gene TRBJ2-5; 8 bases align to TRBD2. The DNA end is more similar to TRBJ2-1, so the J call may be wrong. CDR3 length: 14 residues. The germline gives CDR1 ENHRY, CDR2 SYGVKD. The DNA of the CDR3 is TGTGCCATCAGCCCGGGACTAGACCAAGAGACCCAGTTCTTC. Residues: CAISPGLDQETQFF.

The chain carries TRBV7-6 and TRBJ2-5; a weak D match, TRBD1 (6 bases). Germline V lookup: CDR1 SGHVS, CDR2 FNYEAQ. The CDR3 spans 13 residues. V was clipped by 5 bases and J by 11 bases, with 18 bases between them. DNA of the CDR3: TGTGCCAGCAGCGTAGAGGGGGTTGGAGAGCAGTACTTC. It is translated as CASSVEGVGEQYF.